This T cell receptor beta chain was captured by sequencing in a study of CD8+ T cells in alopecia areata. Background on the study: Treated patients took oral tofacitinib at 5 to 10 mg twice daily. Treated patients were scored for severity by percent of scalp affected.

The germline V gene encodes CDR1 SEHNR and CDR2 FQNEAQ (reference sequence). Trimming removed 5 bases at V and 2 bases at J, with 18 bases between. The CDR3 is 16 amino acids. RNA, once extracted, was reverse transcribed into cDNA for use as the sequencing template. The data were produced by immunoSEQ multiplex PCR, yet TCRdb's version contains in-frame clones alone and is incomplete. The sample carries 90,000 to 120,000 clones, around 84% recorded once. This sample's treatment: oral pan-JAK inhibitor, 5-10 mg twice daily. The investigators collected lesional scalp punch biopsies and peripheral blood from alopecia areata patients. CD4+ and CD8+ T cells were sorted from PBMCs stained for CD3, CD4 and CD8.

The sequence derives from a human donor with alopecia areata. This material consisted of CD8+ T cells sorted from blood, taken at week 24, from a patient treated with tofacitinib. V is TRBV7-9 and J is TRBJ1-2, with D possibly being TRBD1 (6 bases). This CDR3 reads CASSIYPTGLNYGYTF. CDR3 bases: TGTGCCAGCAGCATCTACCCCACAGGGTTAAACTATGGCTACACCTTC. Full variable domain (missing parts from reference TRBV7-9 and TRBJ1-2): DTGVSQNPRHKITKRGQNVTFRCDPISEHNRLYWYRQTLGQGPEFLTYFQNEAQLEKSRLLSDRFSAERPKGSFSTLEIQRTEQGDSAMYLCASSIYPTGLNYGYTFGSGTRLTVV.